These 20 T cell receptor beta chains came from one sample sequenced in a study of T cell responses to AZD1222 COVID-19 vaccine. The table came from immunoSEQ multiplex PCR; TCRdb's copy has only in-frame clones and leaves some out. The table has around 140,000 clones, about 92% seen once. Source: peripheral blood, taken after recovery from COVID-19. These receptors came from an adult who had recovered from COVID-19.

This clone was found a few times. The chain combines TRBV5-1 with TRBJ2-7; 10 bases fit TRBD1. CDR1 is SGHRS and CDR2 is YFSETQ in the germline V gene. This CDR3 has 14 residues. With V trimmed by 1 base and J by 7 bases, 5 bases remained unmatched. The CDR3 here is CASSLRQGAGEQYF. DNA for the CDR3: TGCGCCAGCAGCTTGCGACAGGGGGCGGGAGAGCAGTACTTC.

The chain recombines TRBV21-1 with TRBJ2-7; the table's TRBD2 call for D was not verified on the DNA. TRBV21-1 counts as a pseudogene. CDR3 length: 14 residues. CDR3 protein: CASTNGPGAYEQYF. The CDR3 DNA sequence: TGTGCCAGCACCAACGGCCCGGGGGCCTACGAGCAGTACTTC.

The chain combines TRBV29-1 with TRBJ2-3; D is unresolved. The germline V and J ends were trimmed by 3 bases and 4 bases, with 14 bases remaining between them. The CDR3 is made up of 14 amino acids. Germline lookup yields CDR1 SQVTM and CDR2 ANQGSEA. CDR3 nucleotide sequence: TGCAGCGTTGATTGGATAGATTACCCAGATACGCAGTATTTT. Protein sequence: CSVDWIDYPDTQYF.

The CDR3: CASRGPPGELFF. The DNA for the CDR3 is TGTGCCAGCAGGGGGCCGCCCGGGGAGCTGTTTTTT. The V call is TRBV12-3 or TRBV12-4, the J call TRBJ2-2, with a tentative D call TRBD1 (5 bases). V lost 6 bases to trimming and J lost 6 bases, with 8 bases between them. This CDR3 has 12 amino acids.

CDR3 loop: CASSLEATGELFF. CDR3 sequence (DNA): TGTGCCAGCAGCTTAGAGGCCACCGGGGAGCTGTTTTTT. The chain links TRBV11-2 to TRBJ2-2; no firm D call. With 0 bases removed from V and 4 bases from J, the gap between germline ends came to 3 bases. The CDR3 contains 13 residues. Germline values: CDR1 SGHAT, CDR2 FQNNGV.

The chain has TRBV18 and TRBJ2-5, with D perhaps TRBD1 (5 bases). The V gene lost 0 bases and the J gene lost 0 bases, with 8 bases spanning the gap. The CDR3 loop spans 15 amino acids. The germline gives CDR1 KGHSH, CDR2 LQKENI. The CDR3 region is CASSPPSRDQETQYF. CDR3 DNA sequence: TGTGCCAGCTCACCACCGAGCAGGGACCAAGAGACCCAGTACTTC.

V and J are TRBV19 and TRBJ2-7, with D perhaps given as TRBD1 or TRBD2 (6 bases each). The V gene's germline CDR1 is LNHDA and CDR2 SQIVND (reference sequence). V dropped 5 bases and J dropped 6 bases, with 17 bases sitting between them. This CDR3 region has 14 residues. CDR3 coding DNA: TGTGCCAGTAGTCCGCGGACGGGGGCCGGCGAGCAGTACTTC. Protein: CASSPRTGAGEQYF.

The CDR3 sequence is CASSFPPSGYGYTF. The CDR3 DNA reads TGTGCCAGCAGTTTCCCCCCGTCGGGTTATGGCTACACCTTC. The rearrangement links TRBV28 to TRBJ1-2; D not resolved. Per the germline V gene, CDR1 is MDHEN and CDR2 is SYDVKM. V was trimmed by 3 bases and J by 5 bases, leaving 13 bases between them. This CDR3 has 14 amino acids.

The gene calls are TRBV4-1 and TRBJ2-1; TRBD2 agrees at 7 bases. V gave up 4 bases and J gave up 3 bases; unmatched junction bases: 9. This CDR3 has 16 amino acids. The germline CDR1 and CDR2 sequences are MGHRA and YSYEKL. The DNA of the CDR3 is TGCGCCAGCAGCCCCTCGGGAGGAGAAGTCTACAATGAGCAGTTCTTC. It is translated as CASSPSGGEVYNEQFF.

The V call is TRBV30, the J call TRBJ2-1; 10 nucleotides align to TRBD2. The CDR3 has 17 residues. V was pared by 1 base and J by 7 bases, with 13 bases of the junction left unmatched. Germline lookup yields CDR1 GTSNPN and CDR2 SVGIG (reference sequence). The CDR3: CAWSGWRVAGGRNEQFF. The CDR3 DNA reads TGTGCCTGGAGTGGTTGGCGGGTAGCGGGAGGTCGTAATGAGCAGTTCTTC.

The DNA of the CDR3 is TGTGCCAGCAGCAACTCGCTGGTTACCACCGGGGAGCTGTTTTTT. Its translation: CASSNSLVTTGELFF. The chain has TRBV9 and TRBJ2-2; D gene ambiguous. V dropped 4 bases and J dropped 4 bases, with 14 bases sitting between them. Germline V CDR1 and CDR2: SGDLS, YYNGEE. The CDR3 loop spans 15 amino acids. Using reference TRBV9 and TRBJ2-2 for the parts outside the CDR3, the full variable domain is DSGVTQTPKHLITATGQRVTLRCSPRSGDLSVYWYQQSLDQGLQFLIQYYNGEERAKGNILERFSAQQFPDLHSELNLSSLELGDSALYFCASSNSLVTTGELFFGEGSRLTVL.

The chain recombines TRBV28 with TRBJ1-1; 7 positions match TRBD1. Germline CDR1 reads MDHEN; CDR2 reads SYDVKM. The CDR3 loop spans 15 amino acids. V trimming: 3 bases; J trimming: 11 bases; junction bases outside the gene matches: 15. CDR3 bases: TGTGCCAGCAGTTTTTGGACAGGTGGAGGGCGGGAGGCTTTCTTT. Protein product: CASSFWTGGGREAFF. The full variable domain, its missing parts supplied by reference TRBV28 and TRBJ1-1, is DVKVTQSSRYLVKRTGEKVFLECVQDMDHENMFWYRQDPGLGLRLIYFSYDVKMKEKGDIPEGYSVSREKKERFSLILESASTNQTSMYLCASSFWTGGGREAFFGQGTRLTVV.

The chain links TRBV5-1 to TRBJ2-7; no clear D gene. Deletions cut 4 bases from V and 0 bases from J, with 14 bases between. The CDR3 runs 15 residues. Germline CDR1 SGHRS, CDR2 YFSETQ. The CDR3 protein is CASSQNSRSSYEQYF. CDR3 nucleotides: TGCGCCAGCAGCCAAAACAGTCGAAGCTCCTACGAGCAGTACTTC.

The chain carries TRBV30 and TRBJ1-4; 7 bases agree with TRBD1. The germline CDR1 and CDR2 sequences are GTSNPN and SVGIG (reference sequence). V dropped 1 base and J dropped 11; count of bases not matched to a gene: 13. The CDR3 runs 15 residues. The CDR3 region has the DNA TGTGCCTGGAGTGCCAAGGACAGGACCCTTGGGAAACTGTTTTTT. Protein product: CAWSAKDRTLGKLFF.

The CDR3 coding sequence is TGTGCCAGCAGCCCCTCGGGACTAGCGGGATCCTACGAGCAGTACTTC. It is translated as CASSPSGLAGSYEQYF. The chain is built from TRBV3-1 (or the pseudogene TRBV3-2) and TRBJ2-7; 13 bases fit TRBD2. The CDR3 consists of 16 residues. CDR1 and CDR2 (germline): LGHDT, YNNKEL (reference sequence). Germline trimming cut 4 bases from V and 1 base from J; bases unmatched to any gene: 4.

The chain is built from TRBV29-1 and TRBJ2-3; D unclear. The V gene's germline CDR1 is SQVTM and CDR2 ANQGSEA. V lost 1 base and J 6 bases, leaving 8 bases between the germline ends. The CDR3 length is 12 residues. CDR3 sequence: CSVEAVSDTQYF. CDR3 coding DNA: TGCAGCGTTGAAGCCGTAAGTGATACGCAGTATTTT.

The V call is TRBV9, the J call TRBJ1-2; 8 positions match TRBD1. Germline V CDR1 and CDR2: SGDLS, YYNGEE. CDR3 length equals 15 residues. After removal of 2 bases from V and 4 bases from J, the junction contained 7 bases not matched to a gene. The CDR3 DNA follows: TGTGCCAGCAGCGTGAACAGGGGGGGAGGCTATGGCTACACCTTC. Translated: CASSVNRGGGYGYTF.

In this sample, this clone turned up once. The J gene is TRBJ2-5, the V gene TRBV7-9, with TRBD1 as a possible D gene (6 bases). V lost 0 bases, J lost 5 bases, and 19 bases lay in between. Germline V lookup: CDR1 SEHNR, CDR2 FQNEAQ (reference sequence). CDR3 size: 17 residues. The CDR3 bases are TGTGCCAGCAGCTTAGCGAATTTGGTAGGGGGTTTCGAGACCCAGTACTTC. Its translation: CASSLANLVGGFETQYF.

The chain employs TRBV30 and TRBJ2-7; D remains unclear. The germline gives CDR1 GTSNPN, CDR2 SVGIG (reference sequence). CDR3 length: 12 amino acids. V lost 2 bases and J lost 3, with 8 bases in between. Written as DNA, the CDR3 is TGTGCCTGGAGTTCCTGGAACTACGAGCAGTACTTC. Translated: CAWSSWNYEQYF.

J is TRBJ2-5 and V is TRBV29-1; TRBD2 aligns across 12 bases. This CDR3 is built from 13 residues. The V gene end was trimmed by 5 bases and the J gene end by 4 bases; junction bases not matched to a gene: 2. Germline V gene data show CDR1 as SQVTM and CDR2 as ANQGSEA. For the CDR3, the DNA is TGCAGCGTTTCGGGACTAGCGGGAGAGACCCAGTACTTC. Amino acids: CSVSGLAGETQYF.